A selection of T cell receptor beta chains follows, all from one sample in a study of blood T cell repertoires in COVID-19. Clones were read by immunoSEQ multiplex PCR, and TCRdb kept only the in-frame ones, dropping some. The sample records about 250,000 clones, under 90% being singletons. The sequencing input was PBMCs or T cells enriched from blood (not recorded which). These receptors all come from a man between 40 and 49 years old who had recovered from COVID-19. CDR3s include the opening cysteine and the closing phenylalanine or tryptophan. D genes are given only for firm matches. Expanded clones are given a class, and other clones once, few, many or no size at all.

clone size	V gene	J gene	D gene	CDR3 DNA	CDR3 protein
NA	TRBV19	TRBJ1-1	NA	TGTGCCAGTAGTTGGGCAAAGAACACTGAAGCTTTCTTT	CASSWAKNTEAFF
NA	TRBV4-3	TRBJ2-1	TRBD2	TGCGCCAGCAGCCAAGTGAGCGGGGGGCCTAATGAGCAGTTCTTC	CASSQVSGGPNEQFF
NA	TRBV7-2	TRBJ1-1	NA	TGTGCCACCCGGCGAGGATGGACTGAAGCTTTCTTT	CATRRGWTEAFF
NA	TRBV7-2	TRBJ1-1	NA	TGTGCCAGCAGCTTTACTTTTTCTGAAGCTTTCTTT	CASSFTFSEAFF
NA	TRBV10-1	TRBJ2-7	NA	TGCGCCAGCAGTGAGTCCCCGTCCGAGCAGTACTTC	CASSESPSEQYF
NA	TRBV28	TRBJ2-7	NA	TGTGCCAGCAGTTTAGTTCCTAGCAAGTACGAGCAGTACTTC	CASSLVPSKYEQYF
few	TRBV18	TRBJ2-1	NA	TGTGCCAGCTCACCGCGGGGCCAAGTAGGCAATGAGCAGTTCTTC	CASSPRGQVGNEQFF
NA	TRBV5-1	TRBJ2-5	NA	TGCGCCAGCAGCTTGTTCAGTCTCCAAGAGACCCAGTACTTC	CASSLFSLQETQYF
once	TRBV5-1	TRBJ1-2	TRBD1	TGCGCCAGCAGCCCCTCGGGGGACAGCCTGCACTATGGCTACACCTTC	CASSPSGDSLHYGYTF
NA	TRBV4-1	TRBJ2-1	NA	TGCGCCAGCAGCCAGTCGCCGGGACACCAGTACAATGAGCAGTTCTTC	CASSQSPGHQYNEQFF
NA	TRBV3-1/TRBV3-2	TRBJ2-5	TRBD2	TGTGCCAGCAGCCAAGGAGCGGGGGGGCTCCAAGAGACCCAGTACTTC	CASSQGAGGLQETQYF
NA	TRBV7-9	TRBJ1-6	NA	TGTGCCAGCAGCTTAAACACAGGGTCGAATTCACCCCTCCACTTT	CASSLNTGSNSPLHF
NA	TRBV11-1	TRBJ1-2	NA	TGTGCCAGCAGCTCCAGGGAGGGCGGCTATGGCTACACCTTC	CASSSREGGYGYTF
NA	TRBV25-1	TRBJ1-1	NA	TGTGCCAGCAGTGACACAAACACTGAAGCTTTCTTT	CASSDTNTEAFF